A single sample is the source of the 16 T cell receptor beta chains below, sequenced in a study of cytomegalovirus exposure and HLA in healthy donors. The PCR made use of 60 Vbeta and 13 Jbeta primers. The table came from immunoSEQ multiplex PCR; TCRdb's copy has only in-frame clones and leaves some out. This sample carries approximately 110,000 clones, with over 0.8% going to the ten biggest clones. The sequencing sample was made of PBMCs. Receptors were obtained from a young man in good health and CMV-seronegative.

V gene TRBV6-6 combines with J gene TRBJ1-5; D may be TRBD1 (6 bases). Germline V gene data show CDR1 as MNHNY and CDR2 as SVGAGI (reference sequence). The CDR3 covers 15 residues. Trimming took 0 bases from V and 7 from J, leaving 13 bases between them. The CDR3 here is CASSYSGGARQPQHF. In DNA form, the CDR3 reads TGTGCCAGCAGTTACTCGGGGGGGGCAAGGCAGCCCCAGCATTTT.

The chain recombines TRBV28 with TRBJ2-7; D possibly corresponds to TRBD2 (6 bases). The V end lost 6 bases, the J end lost 3 bases, and 18 bases lay between the germline ends. The V gene's germline CDR1 is MDHEN and CDR2 SYDVKM. There are 15 residues in the CDR3. The CDR3 spells CASSPLGGGSYEQYF. The CDR3 DNA reads TGTGCCAGCAGCCCCCTTGGGGGAGGAAGCTACGAGCAGTACTTC.

The chain has TRBV5-6 and TRBJ2-2; TRBD2 aligns across 9 bases. Germline CDR1 SGHDT, CDR2 YYEEEE. There are 16 residues in the CDR3. V lost 4 bases, J lost 6 bases, and 10 bases stayed unmatched. The CDR3 DNA reads as TGTGCCAGCAGCCCCATTGGGCGGGGGGGATCCGGGGAGCTGTTTTTT. Protein product: CASSPIGRGGSGELFF.

The chain recombines TRBV6-5 with TRBJ2-7; TRBD1 agrees at 7 bases. The CDR3 loop spans 13 amino acids. Per the germline V gene, CDR1 is MNHEY and CDR2 is SVGAGI. V lost 6 bases to trimming and J lost 3 bases; unmatched junction nucleotides: 5. The CDR3 coding sequence is TGTGCCAGCAGCAGGGGGTTCGGCTACGAGCAGTACTTC. Translation: CASSRGFGYEQYF.

This sequence joins TRBV5-1 and TRBJ1-1; 7 bases fit TRBD1. CDR3 length equals 14 residues. Germline CDR1 is SGHRS and CDR2 is YFSETQ. V shed 9 bases, J shed 2 bases, and the junction held 10 bases outside the gene matches. The CDR3 protein is CATNQGGGNTEAFF. Written as DNA, the CDR3 is TGCGCCACCAACCAGGGGGGAGGAAACACTGAAGCTTTCTTT.

The rearrangement joins TRBV9 to TRBJ1-4; 7 nucleotides match TRBD1. The CDR3 runs to 11 residues. The germline CDR1 and CDR2 sequences are SGDLS and YYNGEE. The trim removed 7 bases at V and 14 bases at J, leaving 8 bases unmatched. The CDR3 sequence: CASGWGQNLFF. The CDR3 DNA reads as TGTGCCAGCGGGTGGGGACAGAACCTGTTTTTT.

The rearrangement uses TRBV19 and TRBJ1-2, with 7 bases lining up with TRBD1. The CDR3 is made up of 14 amino acids. Germline values: CDR1 LNHDA, CDR2 SQIVND (reference sequence). V lost 2 bases and J lost 2; bases outside the gene matches: 2. This chain's CDR3 is CASSITGANYGYTF. Here the CDR3 DNA reads TGTGCCAGTAGTATAACAGGGGCCAACTATGGCTACACCTTC.

This sequence joins TRBV10-3 and TRBJ2-5; a weak D match, TRBD2 (6 bases). The CDR3 totals 14 residues. V was clipped by 6 bases and J by 3 bases, with 14 bases between them. Germline V gene data show CDR1 as ENHRY and CDR2 as SYGVKD. The CDR3 loop reads CAISGGHGEETQYF. Written as DNA, the CDR3 is TGTGCCATCAGCGGGGGTCACGGGGAAGAGACCCAGTACTTC.

CDR3 in DNA: TGTGCCAGCAGTTCGACAGAAGAGACCCAGTACTTC. This encodes CASSSTEETQYF. The J gene is TRBJ2-5, the V gene TRBV6-5; D perhaps matches TRBD1 (5 bases). V lost 4 bases and J 3 bases, leaving 6 bases between the germline ends. Germline CDR1 is MNHEY and CDR2 is SVGAGI. The CDR3 has 12 residues.

The gene calls are TRBV7-9 and TRBJ2-7; D is possibly TRBD1 (5 bases). The CDR3 loop spans 13 amino acids. The germline gives CDR1 SEHNR, CDR2 FQNEAQ (reference sequence). Trimming took off 2 bases at V and 5 bases at J, with 10 bases between the two ends. CDR3 DNA: TGTGCCAGCAGCTTACGACAGTACGACGAGCAGTACTTC. Its translation is CASSLRQYDEQYF.

The V call is TRBV30, the J call TRBJ2-7, with TRBD2 identical over 8 bases. In germline, CDR1 is GTSNPN, CDR2 SVGIG (reference sequence). This CDR3 spans 14 amino acids. The J segment lost 0 bases and the V segment lost 2 bases, leaving 3 bases of the junction unmatched. The CDR3 loop is CAWSRGGVSYEQYF. As DNA, the CDR3 is TGTGCCTGGAGTCGGGGGGGAGTCTCCTACGAGCAGTACTTC.

V is TRBV7-8 and J is TRBJ2-7; 9 bases are shared with TRBD2. J lost 2 bases, V lost 7 bases, and 6 bases had no gene match. There are 14 residues in the CDR3. Germline V lookup: CDR1 SGHVS, CDR2 FQNEAQ. The CDR3 DNA reads TGTGCCAGCACAAGGCGGGAGGGGGCCTACGAGCAGTACTTC. Its translation: CASTRREGAYEQYF.

The rearrangement uses TRBV15 and TRBJ2-5; 7 bases are a match to TRBD1. The CDR3 is made up of 15 amino acids. V was pared by 6 bases and J by 2 bases, with 9 bases of the junction left unmatched. Germline CDR1 is LNHNV and CDR2 is YYDKDF (reference sequence). This chain's CDR3 is CATRGELTGQETQYF. CDR3 DNA: TGTGCCACCAGAGGGGAATTGACAGGGCAAGAGACCCAGTACTTC.

The rearrangement joins TRBV25-1 to TRBJ1-2; D is perhaps TRBD1 (5 bases). V was clipped by 5 bases and J by 5 bases, with 15 bases between them. The CDR3 sequence is 14 residues long. Germline V gives CDR1 MGHDK, CDR2 SYGVNS. The CDR3 DNA follows: TGTGCCAGCAGTAAACCCGGGACTCAATATGGCTACACCTTC. It is translated as CASSKPGTQYGYTF.

The genes are TRBV11-2 and TRBJ2-2; TRBD1 aligns across 8 bases. Germline values: CDR1 SGHAT, CDR2 FQNNGV. Trimming took 0 bases from V and 7 from J; bases not matched to a gene: 1. This CDR3 has 14 residues. The DNA for the CDR3 is TGTGCCAGCAGCTTAGACAGGGGGCGCGGGGAGCTGTTTTTT. Its protein is CASSLDRGRGELFF. Full variable domain (missing parts from reference TRBV11-2 and TRBJ2-2): EAGVAQSPRYKIIEKRQSVAFWCNPISGHATLYWYQQILGQGPKLLIQFQNNGVVDDSQLPKDRFSAERLKGVDSTLKIQPAKLEDSAVYLCASSLDRGRGELFFGEGSRLTVL.

The rearrangement links TRBV5-1 to TRBJ2-7; tentatively, D is TRBD1 (6 bases). The CDR3 has 12 amino acids. Germline values: CDR1 SGHRS, CDR2 YFSETQ. Trimming left V 0 bases short and J 5 bases short, with 6 bases between. The CDR3 DNA reads TGCGCCAGCAGCTTGGACAGGGACGAGCAGTACTTC. Encoded protein: CASSLDRDEQYF.